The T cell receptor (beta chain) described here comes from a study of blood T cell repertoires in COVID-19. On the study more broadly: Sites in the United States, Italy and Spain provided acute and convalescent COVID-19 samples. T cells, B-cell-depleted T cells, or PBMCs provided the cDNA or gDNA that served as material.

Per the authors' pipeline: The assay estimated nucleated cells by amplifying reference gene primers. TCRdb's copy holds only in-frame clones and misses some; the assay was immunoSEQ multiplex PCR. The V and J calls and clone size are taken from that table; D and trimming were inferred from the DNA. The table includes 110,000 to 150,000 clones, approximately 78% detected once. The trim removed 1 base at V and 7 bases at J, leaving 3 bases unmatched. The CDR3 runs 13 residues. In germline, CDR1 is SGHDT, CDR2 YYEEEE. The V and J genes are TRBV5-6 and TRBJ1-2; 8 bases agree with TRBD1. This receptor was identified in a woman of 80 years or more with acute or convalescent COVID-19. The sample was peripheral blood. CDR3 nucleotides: TGTGCCAGCAGCTTGAGGGACAGGCTTGGCTACACCTTC. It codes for CASSLRDRLGYTF.